This TCR beta chain derives from a study of blood T cell repertoires in COVID-19. For the study at large: COVID-19 samples, acute and convalescent, were from the United States, Italy and Spain. T cells, B-cell-depleted T cells, or PBMCs supplied cDNA or gDNA.

The authors' processing: The assay estimated nucleated cells by amplifying reference gene primers. The data were produced by immunoSEQ multiplex PCR, yet TCRdb's version contains in-frame clones alone and is incomplete. D and trimming come from the DNA, and the V and J calls and clone size come from that table. The sample holds fewer than 350,000 clones, 80% to 85% seen once. The V gene's germline CDR1 is SGHDN and CDR2 FVKESK. The CDR3 totals 18 residues. J was trimmed by 4 bases and V by 0 bases; bases with no gene match: 6. Material for sequencing was peripheral blood. The clonotype originates from a woman in her sixties with active or convalescent COVID-19. The rearrangement links TRBV14 to TRBJ2-3; 14 bases agree with TRBD2. CDR3 nucleotides: TGTGCCAGCAGCCAAGAATTGACTAGCGGGGGGGCCTCAGATACGCAGTATTTT. Amino acid sequence: CASSQELTSGGASDTQYF.